These T cell receptor beta chains were read from a single sample in a study of OX40 agonist ivuxolimab in advanced cancers. The repertoire was sequenced with immunoSEQ multiplex PCR; TCRdb's copy has only in-frame clones and lacks some. The sample includes about 53,000 clones, less than 90% of them seen just once. The sequencing here drew on CD4+ or CD8+ T cells sorted from blood, taken in a trial of the OX40 agonist ivuxolimab. The receptors derive from an adult with an advanced solid tumor such as melanoma, head and neck, liver or kidney cancer. CDR3s include the opening cysteine and the closing phenylalanine or tryptophan. The D gene is left open where the match is weak.

v_call: TRBV6-5
cdr3_length: 16
d_call: .
cdr3_aa: CASSYSGTRGRETRYF

v_call: TRBV28
cdr3_length: 16
d_call: .
cdr3_aa: CASRSQGLERSYEQYF

v_call: TRBV19
cdr3_length: 18
d_call: .
cdr3_aa: CASSIVAGLSSGANVLTF

v_call: TRBV7-2
cdr3_length: 16
d_call: .
cdr3_aa: CASSPRLGSSYNEQFF

v_call: TRBV6-9
cdr3_length: 12
d_call: .
cdr3_aa: CANLTRMREQYF

v_call: TRBV28
cdr3_length: 15
d_call: TRBD1
cdr3_aa: CASSFPGGGRYEQYF

v_call: TRBV19
cdr3_length: 18
d_call: .
cdr3_aa: CASSIRDKGGVSNQPQHF

v_call: TRBV6-5
cdr3_length: 14
d_call: TRBD2
cdr3_aa: CASSTTSGSYEQYF

v_call: TRBV5-8
cdr3_length: 14
d_call: .
cdr3_aa: CASSRPYSYNEQFF

v_call: TRBV9
cdr3_length: 18
d_call: TRBD2
cdr3_aa: CASSPHLLAGGPKNEQFF

v_call: TRBV9
cdr3_length: 15
d_call: .
cdr3_aa: CASSVGVSSPGELFF

v_call: TRBV2
cdr3_length: 13
d_call: .
cdr3_aa: CASRVGGNYGYTF

v_call: TRBV14
cdr3_length: 17
d_call: .
cdr3_aa: CASSQDLWGAWPHTQYF

v_call: TRBV10-3
cdr3_length: 14
d_call: .
cdr3_aa: CAINAFSGANVLTF

v_call: TRBV21-1
cdr3_length: 15
d_call: .
cdr3_aa: CASSKTGRFSYEQYF

v_call: TRBV15
cdr3_length: 13
d_call: .
cdr3_aa: CATSQGGTDTQYF

v_call: TRBV7-2
cdr3_length: 15
d_call: TRBD2
cdr3_aa: CASSLGGGSADTQYF

v_call: TRBV7-2
cdr3_length: 15
d_call: TRBD1
cdr3_aa: CASSSTGQDTDTQYF